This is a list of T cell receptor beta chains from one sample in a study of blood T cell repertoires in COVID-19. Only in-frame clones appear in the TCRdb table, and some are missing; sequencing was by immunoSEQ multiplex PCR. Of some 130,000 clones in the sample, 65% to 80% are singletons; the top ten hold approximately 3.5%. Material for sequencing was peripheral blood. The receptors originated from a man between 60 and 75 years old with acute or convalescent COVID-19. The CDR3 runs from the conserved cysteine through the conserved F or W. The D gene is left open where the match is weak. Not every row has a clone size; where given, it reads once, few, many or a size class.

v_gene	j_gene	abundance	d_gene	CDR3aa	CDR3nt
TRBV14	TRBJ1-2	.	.	CASSQYSYGYTF	TGTGCCAGCAGCCAGTACAGCTATGGCTACACCTTC
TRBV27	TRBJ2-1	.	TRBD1	CASQQRFGTGGHEQFF	TGTGCCAGCCAGCAAAGATTCGGGACAGGGGGCCATGAGCAGTTCTTC
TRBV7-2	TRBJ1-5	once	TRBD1	CASSPRGTGKLSNQPQHF	TGTGCCAGCAGCCCGAGGGGGACAGGGAAACTGAGCAATCAGCCCCAGCATTTT
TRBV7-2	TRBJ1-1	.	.	CASGDIRTRTEAFF	TGTGCCAGCGGAGATATAAGAACGAGAACTGAAGCTTTCTTT
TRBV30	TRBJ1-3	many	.	CAWGLTGRNTIYF	TGTGCCTGGGGACTCACAGGGAGAAACACCATATATTTT
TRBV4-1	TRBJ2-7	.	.	CASSLSRGRSYEQYF	TGCGCCAGCAGCCTCTCCCGAGGGAGGTCCTACGAGCAGTACTTC
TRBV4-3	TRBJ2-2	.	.	CASSQDQGISGELFF	TGCGCCAGCAGCCAAGATCAGGGGATCTCTGGGGAGCTGTTTTTT
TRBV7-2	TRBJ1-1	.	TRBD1	CASSFATLNLGTANTEAFF	TGTGCCAGCAGCTTTGCGACCCTTAACCTCGGGACAGCTAACACTGAAGCTTTCTTT
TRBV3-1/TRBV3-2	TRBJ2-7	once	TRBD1	CASSRIGQGYEQYF	TGTGCCAGCAGCCGGATAGGACAGGGCTACGAGCAGTACTTC
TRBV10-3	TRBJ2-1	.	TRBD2	CAISETLAGLYNEQFF	TGTGCCATCAGTGAGACTCTAGCGGGACTTTACAATGAGCAGTTCTTC
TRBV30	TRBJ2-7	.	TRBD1	CAWSNSGGYEQYF	TGTGCCTGGAGTAATTCAGGGGGATACGAGCAGTACTTC
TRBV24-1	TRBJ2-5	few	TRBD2	CATSDELAGSGETQYF	TGTGCCACCAGTGATGAACTAGCGGGAAGTGGAGAGACCCAGTACTTC
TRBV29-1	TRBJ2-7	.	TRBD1	CSAGQGRAGEQYF	TGCAGCGCTGGACAGGGGCGAGCGGGGGAGCAGTACTTC
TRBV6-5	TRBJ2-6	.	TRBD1	CASSNRGSGANVLTF	TGTGCCAGCAGTAACAGGGGGAGTGGGGCCAACGTCCTGACTTTC
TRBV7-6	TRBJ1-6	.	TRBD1	CASSPVTGTNSPLHF	TGTGCCAGCAGCCCCGTGACAGGGACCAATTCACCCCTCCACTTT
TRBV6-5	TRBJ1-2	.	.	CASSPGGAPGGYTF	TGTGCCAGCAGTCCGGGGGGCGCCCCCGGTGGCTACACCTTC
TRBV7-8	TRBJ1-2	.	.	CASSLGGYGGRYYGYTF	TGTGCCAGCAGCTTAGGAGGTTACGGGGGGCGTTACTATGGCTACACCTTC
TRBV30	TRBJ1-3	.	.	CAWKLEGRNTIYF	TGTGCCTGGAAACTGGAGGGAAGAAACACCATATATTTT
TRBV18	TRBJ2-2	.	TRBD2	CASSLWASGANTGELFF	TGTGCCAGCTCACTCTGGGCTAGCGGCGCGAACACCGGGGAGCTGTTTTTT
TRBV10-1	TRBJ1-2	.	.	CAGLWEISNYGYTF	TGCGCCGGACTATGGGAGATATCAAACTATGGCTACACCTTC
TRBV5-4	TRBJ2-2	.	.	CASSWGTPNTGELFF	TGTGCCAGCAGCTGGGGGACACCTAACACCGGGGAGCTGTTTTTT
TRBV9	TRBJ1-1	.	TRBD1	CASSVGPTTGVKAFF	TGTGCCAGCAGCGTAGGACCGACTACAGGGGTGAAAGCTTTCTTT
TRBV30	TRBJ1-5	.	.	CAWSDRYNQPQHF	TGTGCCTGGAGCGACAGGTACAATCAGCCCCAGCATTTT
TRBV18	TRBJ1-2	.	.	CASSPTGIYGYTF	TGTGCCAGCTCACCTACAGGGATCTATGGCTACACCTTC
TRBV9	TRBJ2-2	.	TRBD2	CASSVGTSGSTGELFF	TGTGCCAGCAGCGTCGGGACTAGCGGGAGTACCGGGGAGCTGTTTTTT
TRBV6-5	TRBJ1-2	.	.	CASSRQEKAYGYTF	TGTGCCAGCAGTCGACAGGAAAAAGCCTATGGCTACACCTTC
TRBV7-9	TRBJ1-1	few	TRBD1	CASSETGMNTEAFF	TGTGCCAGCAGCGAGACAGGGATGAACACTGAAGCTTTCTTT
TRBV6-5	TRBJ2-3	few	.	CASSPAGSTDTQYF	TGTGCCAGCAGCCCCGCAGGAAGCACAGATACGCAGTATTTT
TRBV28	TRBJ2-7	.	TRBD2	CASTPAGVGYEQYF	TGTGCCAGCACCCCAGCGGGAGTCGGGTACGAGCAGTACTTC
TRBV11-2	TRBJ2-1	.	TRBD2	CASSLDLRTSTPYDYNEQFF	TGTGCCAGCAGCTTAGACCTAAGGACTAGCACCCCTTACGACTACAATGAGCAGTTCTTC
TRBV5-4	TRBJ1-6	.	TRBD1	CASSQGQGATYSPLHF	TGTGCCAGCTCCCAAGGACAGGGGGCGACCTATTCACCCCTCCACTTT
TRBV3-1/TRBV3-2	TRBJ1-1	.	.	CASSQGRGATEAFF	TGTGCCAGCAGCCAAGGCCGGGGGGCCACTGAAGCTTTCTTT
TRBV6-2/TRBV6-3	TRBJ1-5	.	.	CASSYMDISNQPQHF	TGTGCCAGCAGTTACATGGACATTAGCAATCAGCCCCAGCATTTT
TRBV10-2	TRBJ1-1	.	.	CASTLQPNYEAFF	TGCGCCAGCACCTTACAGCCTAATTATGAAGCTTTCTTT
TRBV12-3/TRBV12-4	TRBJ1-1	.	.	CASRAQGPAEAFF	TGTGCCAGCAGGGCCCAGGGCCCCGCTGAAGCTTTCTTT
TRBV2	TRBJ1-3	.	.	CASSELSGNTIYF	TGTGCCAGCAGCGAACTCTCTGGAAACACCATATATTTT
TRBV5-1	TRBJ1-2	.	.	CASRLRQDPYGYTF	TGCGCCAGCAGATTACGACAGGACCCCTATGGCTACACCTTC
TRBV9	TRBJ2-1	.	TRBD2	CASSEAGDYNEQFF	TGTGCCAGCAGTGAGGCGGGAGACTACAATGAGCAGTTCTTC
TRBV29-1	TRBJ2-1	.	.	CSVETNRAVDEQFF	TGCAGCGTTGAAACAAACAGGGCCGTGGATGAGCAGTTCTTC
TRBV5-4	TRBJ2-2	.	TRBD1	CASSRRQGQTGELFF	TGTGCCAGCAGCCGTCGACAGGGGCAAACCGGGGAGCTGTTTTTT
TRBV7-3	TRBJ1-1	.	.	CASSLTGDTEAFF	TGTGCCAGCAGCTTAACAGGGGACACTGAAGCTTTCTTT
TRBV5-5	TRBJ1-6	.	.	CASSLGTDNSPLHF	TGTGCCAGCAGCTTGGGGACAGATAATTCACCCCTCCACTTT
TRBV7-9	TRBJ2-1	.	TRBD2	CASSYNSGAYNEQFF	TGTGCCAGCAGCTACAATAGCGGGGCCTACAATGAGCAGTTCTTC
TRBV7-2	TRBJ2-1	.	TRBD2	CASSTRGGLAEYNEQFF	TGTGCCAGCAGCACTCGGGGAGGGCTAGCAGAATACAATGAGCAGTTCTTC